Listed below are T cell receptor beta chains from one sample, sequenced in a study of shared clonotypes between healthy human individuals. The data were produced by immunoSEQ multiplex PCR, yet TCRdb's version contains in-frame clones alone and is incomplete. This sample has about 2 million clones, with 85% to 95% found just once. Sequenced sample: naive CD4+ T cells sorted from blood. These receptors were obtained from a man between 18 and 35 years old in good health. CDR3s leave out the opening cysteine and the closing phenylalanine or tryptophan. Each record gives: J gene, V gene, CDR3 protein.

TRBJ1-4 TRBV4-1 ASSQNPGGREKLF
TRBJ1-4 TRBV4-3 ASSQGGGPGQNEKLF
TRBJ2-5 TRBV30 AWSTGLVETQY
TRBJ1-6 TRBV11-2 ASSLDRAGGFYNSPLH
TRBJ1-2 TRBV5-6 ASSLDRNYGYT
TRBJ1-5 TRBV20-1 SAERESVEH
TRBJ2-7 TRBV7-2 ASSLAPAVYEQY
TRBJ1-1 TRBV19 ASTNSGTGINTEAF
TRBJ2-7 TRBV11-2 ASSLDPSGGSYEQY
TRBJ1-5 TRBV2 ASNGLQGNQPQH
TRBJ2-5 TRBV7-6 ASSLETPETQY
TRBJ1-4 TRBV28 ASKVLRGSTNEKLF
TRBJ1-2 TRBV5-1 ASSLSGTGGARGYT
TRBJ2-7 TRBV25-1 ASSEQGRLSYEQY
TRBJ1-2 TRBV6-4 ASSGGTGSGYT
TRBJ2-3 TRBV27 ASTVRPGDTQY
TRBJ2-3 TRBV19 DLIQGGHGTDTQY
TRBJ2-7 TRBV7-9 ASSFGAGTISYEQY
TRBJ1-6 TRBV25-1 ASSGRWAGDPPLH
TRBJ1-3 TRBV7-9 ASSLYWGLNTIY
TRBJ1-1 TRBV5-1 ASSLTRGDTEAF
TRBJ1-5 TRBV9 ASSGQGVGNQPQH
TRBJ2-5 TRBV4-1 ASSQGPFGRTGQETQY
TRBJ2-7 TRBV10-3 AIRTGGSSYEQY
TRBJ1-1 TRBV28 ASPPAGKVVNTEAF
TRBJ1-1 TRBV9 ASRAMISNTEAF
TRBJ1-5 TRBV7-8 ASSPEDSLGNQPQH
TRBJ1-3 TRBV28 ASGLGVISGNTIY
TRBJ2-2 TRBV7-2 ASSPRTASNTGELF
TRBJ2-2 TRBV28 ASSSIRGTGELF
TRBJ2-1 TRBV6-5 ASSRGLAGGNEQF
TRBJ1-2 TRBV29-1 SAKTGEGYT
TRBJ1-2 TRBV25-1 ASSDTPGQGFYVGYT
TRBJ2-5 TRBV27 ASSFSRLPETQY
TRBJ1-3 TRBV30 AWSPGVGNTIY
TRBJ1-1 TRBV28 ASGTWDISEAF
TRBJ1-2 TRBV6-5 ASSPRTFQGHGYT
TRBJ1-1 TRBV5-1 ASNFGGQPNTEAF
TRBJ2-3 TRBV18 ASSPLRTDTQY
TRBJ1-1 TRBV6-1 ASSAGGNTEAF
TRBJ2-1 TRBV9 ASSPRDPPGEQF
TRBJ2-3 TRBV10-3 AISDPIAGVSTDTQY
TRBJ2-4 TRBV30 AWSSQGVSRNIQY
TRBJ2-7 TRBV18 ASSPPVGLGYEQY
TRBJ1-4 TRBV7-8 ASSSRVSTNEKLF
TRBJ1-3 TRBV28 ASSFQQPGLSSGNTIY
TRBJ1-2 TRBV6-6 ASSYKEGYGYT
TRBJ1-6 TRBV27 ASSLGDSPLH
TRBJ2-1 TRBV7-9 ASSLALGNEQF
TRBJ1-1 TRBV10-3 AISDFRWPTQDTEAF
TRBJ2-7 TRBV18 ASSPDTGSYEQY
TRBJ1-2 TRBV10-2 ASSDSSRQAQTGYT